Given below is one T cell receptor beta chain in context. Its antigen is as yet unknown. This sample was taken from a study of T cell responses to AZD1222 COVID-19 vaccine. Study-level points and caveats: Receipt of two AZD1222 doses was followed by a rise in Spike-specific TCR breadth and depth. Females outnumbered males among donors, who were mostly white British; clonal diversity was possibly underestimated. Variant regions that are unmutated are reportedly the target of nearly half of spike-specific TCRs.

V trimming: 5 bases; J trimming: 0 bases; junction bases outside the gene matches: 8. CDR1 and CDR2 from the germline V gene are PRHDT and FYEKMQ (reference sequence). The CDR3 has 17 amino acids. The table came from immunoSEQ multiplex PCR; TCRdb's copy has only in-frame clones and leaves some out. The table includes around 140,000 clones, 85% to 90% detected once. The sample consisted of peripheral blood, taken on day 0 of AZD1222 vaccination. The clonotype comes from an adult in good health. The rearrangement joins TRBV13 to TRBJ2-3, with TRBD2 identical over 10 bases. The CDR3 spells CASSTVLAGASTDTQYF. The CDR3 DNA sequence: TGTGCCAGCAGCACCGTCCTAGCGGGGGCTAGCACAGATACGCAGTATTTT.